This T cell receptor (beta chain) appears in the sequencing data of a study of T-cell memory formation after mild COVID-19. Via MiXCR, TCRdb re-called the 5' RACE reads, giving one row per CDR3 protein. This table holds around 110,000 distinct CDR3 sequences, around 14% found once. The germline CDR1 and CDR2 sequences are SGHRS and YFSETQ. V was shortened by 6 bases and J by 4 bases, with 17 bases between the two germline ends. The CDR3 length is 15 residues. This receptor was obtained from a man younger than 30 who had mild COVID-19 (a few samples of this study predate the infection). Cell type and time point are not known. V usage is TRBV5-1 and J usage is TRBJ2-1; tentative D call: TRBD2 (6 bases). Sample: PBMCs or a T cell subset sorted from them (not recorded which). CDR3 amino acids: CASTPPGGAYNEQFF. For the CDR3, the DNA is TGCGCCAGCACGCCCCCGGGCGGGGCGTACAATGAGCAGTTCTTC.